This T cell receptor beta chain derives from a study of blood T cells in healthy people across ages. Findings and limits, study-wide: Diversity figures based on one million T cells were deemed too low.

Extraction of total RNA produced a minimum of 6 micrograms from each sample. The CDR3 is 14 residues long. The V and J ends lost 4 bases and 4 bases, in that order; junction bases with no gene match: 2. From germline, CDR1 is DFQATT and CDR2 SNEGSKA (reference sequence). A remark on this clonotype: The antigen remains unidentified.

Next came a second PCR, run for about 6 to 12 cycles, which used a sample-barcoded 5' primer along with a J-beta primer mix. Through a template-switch adaptor with 12 random nucleotides, each cDNA molecule received a tag. Using its own MiXCR run on the 5' RACE reads, TCRdb lists one record per CDR3 protein. The sample yields over 1,200,000 distinct CDR3 sequences, approximately 63% seen once. Input material: blood. The rearrangement uses TRBV20-1 and TRBJ2-1; TRBD2 matches 12 bases. The source of this sequence is a man between 18 and 35 years old in good health. CDR3 DNA: TGCAGTGCTATCGGACTAGCGGGGTACAATGAGCAGTTCTTC. The encoded protein is CSAIGLAGYNEQFF.